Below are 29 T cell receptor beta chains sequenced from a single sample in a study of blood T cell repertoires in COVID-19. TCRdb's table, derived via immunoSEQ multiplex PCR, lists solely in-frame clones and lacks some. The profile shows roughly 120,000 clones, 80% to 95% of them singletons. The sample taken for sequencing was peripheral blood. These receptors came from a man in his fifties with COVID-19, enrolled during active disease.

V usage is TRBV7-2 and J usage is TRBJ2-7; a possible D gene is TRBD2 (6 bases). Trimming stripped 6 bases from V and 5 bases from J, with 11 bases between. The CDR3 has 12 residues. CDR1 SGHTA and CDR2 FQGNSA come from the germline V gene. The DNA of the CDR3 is TGTGCCAGCAGTCCCGGGAGAAACGAGCAGTACTTC. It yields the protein CASSPGRNEQYF.

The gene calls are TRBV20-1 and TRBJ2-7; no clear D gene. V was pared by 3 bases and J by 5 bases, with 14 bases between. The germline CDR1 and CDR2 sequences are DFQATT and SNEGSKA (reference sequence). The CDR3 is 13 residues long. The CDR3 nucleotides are TGCAGTGCTAGTTTTGGGCCTGGCGACGAGCAGTACTTC. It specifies CSASFGPGDEQYF.

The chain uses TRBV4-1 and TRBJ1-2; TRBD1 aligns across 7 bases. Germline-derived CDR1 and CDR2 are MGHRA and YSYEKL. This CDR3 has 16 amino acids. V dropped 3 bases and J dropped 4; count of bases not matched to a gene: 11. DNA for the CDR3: TGCGCCAGCAGCCAGGCGGGACAGCCAGTAATCTATGGCTACACCTTC. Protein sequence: CASSQAGQPVIYGYTF.

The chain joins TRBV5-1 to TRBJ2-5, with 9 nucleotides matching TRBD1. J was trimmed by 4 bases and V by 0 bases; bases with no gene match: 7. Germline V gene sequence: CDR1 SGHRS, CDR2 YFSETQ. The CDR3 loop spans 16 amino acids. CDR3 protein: CASSLAATGGRETQYF. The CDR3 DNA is TGCGCCAGCAGCTTGGCGGCGACAGGGGGACGAGAGACCCAGTACTTC.

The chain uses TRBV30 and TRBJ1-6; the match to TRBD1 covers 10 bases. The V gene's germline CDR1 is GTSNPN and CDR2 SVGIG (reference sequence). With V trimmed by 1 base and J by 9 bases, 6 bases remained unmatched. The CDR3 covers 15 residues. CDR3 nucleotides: TGTGCCTGGAGTGGGGGACAGGGGTTGGTTTCACCCCTCCACTTT. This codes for CAWSGGQGLVSPLHF.

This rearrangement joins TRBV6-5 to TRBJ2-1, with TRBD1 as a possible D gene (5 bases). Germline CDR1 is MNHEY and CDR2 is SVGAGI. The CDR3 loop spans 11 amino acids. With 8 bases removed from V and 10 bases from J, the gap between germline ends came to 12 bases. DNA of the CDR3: TGTGCCAGCGTGGAAGGGGTGGAGCAGTTCTTC. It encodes CASVEGVEQFF.

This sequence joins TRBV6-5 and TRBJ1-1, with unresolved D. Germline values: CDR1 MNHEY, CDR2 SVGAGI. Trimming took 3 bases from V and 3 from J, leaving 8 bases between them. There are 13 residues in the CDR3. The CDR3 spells CASSYNVDTEAFF. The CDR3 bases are TGTGCCAGCAGTTATAATGTCGACACTGAAGCTTTCTTT.

CDR3 sequence: CASSPGFSYEQYV. As DNA, the CDR3 is TGTGCCAGCAGCCCAGGTTTCTCCTACGAGCAGTACGTC. V gene TRBV12-3 or TRBV12-4 combines with J gene TRBJ2-7; D ambiguous. V was pared by 6 bases and J by 0 bases, with 9 bases between. This CDR3 spans 13 amino acids.

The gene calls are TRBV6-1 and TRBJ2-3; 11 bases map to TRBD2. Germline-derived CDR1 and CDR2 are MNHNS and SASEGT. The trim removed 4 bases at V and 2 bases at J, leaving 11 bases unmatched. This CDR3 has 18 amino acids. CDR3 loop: CASSGVATSGTLTDTQYF. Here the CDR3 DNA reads TGTGCCAGCAGTGGGGTGGCGACTAGCGGGACCCTCACAGATACGCAGTATTTT.

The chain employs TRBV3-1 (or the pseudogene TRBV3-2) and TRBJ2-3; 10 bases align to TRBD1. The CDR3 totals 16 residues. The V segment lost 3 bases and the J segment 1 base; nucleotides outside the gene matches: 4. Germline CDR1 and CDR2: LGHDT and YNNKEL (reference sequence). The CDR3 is CASSQGGTGGTDTQYF. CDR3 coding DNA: TGTGCCAGCAGCCAGGGCGGGACAGGGGGCACAGATACGCAGTATTTT.

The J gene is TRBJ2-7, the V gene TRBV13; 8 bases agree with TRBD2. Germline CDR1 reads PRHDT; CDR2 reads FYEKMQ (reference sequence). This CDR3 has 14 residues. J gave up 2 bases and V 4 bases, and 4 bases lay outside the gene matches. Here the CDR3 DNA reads TGTGCCAGCAGCTCCCACGGGAGGGCCTACGAGCAGTACTTC. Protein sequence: CASSSHGRAYEQYF.

The CDR3 loop reads CASSDPEAGSNVGDTQYF. CDR3 DNA sequence: TGCGCCAGCAGTGACCCCGAGGCCGGGAGTAACGTCGGAGATACGCAGTATTTT. The chain couples TRBV10-1 to TRBJ2-3; weak D call: TRBD2 (6 bases). The CDR3 is 18 residues long. CDR1 and CDR2 (germline): WNHNN, SYGVQD (reference sequence). Trimming took 3 bases from V and 5 from J, leaving 24 bases between them.

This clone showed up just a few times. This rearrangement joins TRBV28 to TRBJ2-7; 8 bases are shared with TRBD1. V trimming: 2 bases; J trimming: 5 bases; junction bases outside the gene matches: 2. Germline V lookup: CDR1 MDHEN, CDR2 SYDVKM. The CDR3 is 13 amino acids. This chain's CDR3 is CASSLDRGHEQYF. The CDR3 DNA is TGTGCCAGCAGTTTAGACAGGGGTCACGAGCAGTACTTC.

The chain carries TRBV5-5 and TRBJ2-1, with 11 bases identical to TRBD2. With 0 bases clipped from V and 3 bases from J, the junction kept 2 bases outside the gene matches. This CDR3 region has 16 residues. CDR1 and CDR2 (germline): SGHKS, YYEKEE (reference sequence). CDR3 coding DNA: TGTGCCAGCAGCTTGGGCCTAGCGGGGGGCTACAATGAGCAGTTCTTC. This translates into CASSLGLAGGYNEQFF.

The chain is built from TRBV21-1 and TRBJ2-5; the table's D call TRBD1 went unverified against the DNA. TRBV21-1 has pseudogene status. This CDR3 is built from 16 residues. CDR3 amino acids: CASSKARTGVNQTQYF. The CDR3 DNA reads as TGTGCCAGCAGCAAAGCACGGACAGGTGTCAATCAGACCCAGTACTTC.

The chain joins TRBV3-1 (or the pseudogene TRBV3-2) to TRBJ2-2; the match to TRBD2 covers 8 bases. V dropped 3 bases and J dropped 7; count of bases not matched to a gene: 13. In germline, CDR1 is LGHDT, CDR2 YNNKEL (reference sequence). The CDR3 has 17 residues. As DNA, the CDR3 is TGTGCCAGCAGCCATACCGGGGGGGCGGGCTCCGGCGGGGAGCTGTTTTTT. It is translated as CASSHTGGAGSGGELFF.

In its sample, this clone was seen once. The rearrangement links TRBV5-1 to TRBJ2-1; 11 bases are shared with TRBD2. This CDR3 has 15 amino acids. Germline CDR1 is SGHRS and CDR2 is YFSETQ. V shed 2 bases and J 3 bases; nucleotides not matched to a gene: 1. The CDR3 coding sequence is TGCGCCAGCAGCTTACTAGCGGGAGTCTACAATGAGCAGTTCTTC. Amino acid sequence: CASSLLAGVYNEQFF.

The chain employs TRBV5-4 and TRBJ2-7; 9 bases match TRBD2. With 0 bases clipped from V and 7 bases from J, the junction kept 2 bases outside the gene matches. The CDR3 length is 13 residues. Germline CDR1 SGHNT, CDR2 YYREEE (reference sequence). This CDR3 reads CASSLGLAGEQYV. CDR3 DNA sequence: TGTGCCAGCAGCTTGGGTCTAGCGGGGGAGCAGTACGTC.

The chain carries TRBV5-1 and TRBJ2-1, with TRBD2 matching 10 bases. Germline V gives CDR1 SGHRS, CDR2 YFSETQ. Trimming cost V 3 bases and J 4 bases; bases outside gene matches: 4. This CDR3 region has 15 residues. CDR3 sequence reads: CASSSAGLAYNEQFF. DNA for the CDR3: TGCGCCAGCAGCTCTGCGGGACTAGCGTACAATGAGCAGTTCTTC.

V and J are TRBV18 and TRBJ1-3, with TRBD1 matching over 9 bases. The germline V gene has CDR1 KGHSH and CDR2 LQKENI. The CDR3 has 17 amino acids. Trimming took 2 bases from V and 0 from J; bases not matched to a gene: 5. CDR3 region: CASSPIRQGVSGNTIYF. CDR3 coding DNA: TGTGCCAGCTCACCAATCAGACAGGGGGTCTCTGGAAACACCATATATTTT.

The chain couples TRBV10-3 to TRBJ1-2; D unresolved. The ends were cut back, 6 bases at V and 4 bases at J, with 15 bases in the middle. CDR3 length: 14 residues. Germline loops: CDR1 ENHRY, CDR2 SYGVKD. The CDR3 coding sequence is TGTGCCATCAGCTTGGACGGGGATAGCTATGGCTACACCTTC. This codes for CAISLDGDSYGYTF.

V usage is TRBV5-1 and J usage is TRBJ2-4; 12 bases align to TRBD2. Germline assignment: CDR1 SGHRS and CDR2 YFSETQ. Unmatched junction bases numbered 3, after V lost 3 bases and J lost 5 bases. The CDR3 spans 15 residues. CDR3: CASSSGLAGQNIQYF. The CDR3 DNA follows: TGCGCCAGCAGCTCGGGACTAGCGGGTCAAAACATTCAGTACTTC.

The CDR3 DNA sequence: TGTGCCAGCAGCGTAACTGGAGAGAGCTCCTACGAGCAGTACTTC. Translating gives CASSVTGESSYEQYF. The V gene is TRBV9, the J gene TRBJ2-7; D not certain. Germline CDR1 and CDR2: SGDLS and YYNGEE. V lost 1 base, J lost 0 bases, and 11 bases lay in between. CDR3 length: 15 amino acids.

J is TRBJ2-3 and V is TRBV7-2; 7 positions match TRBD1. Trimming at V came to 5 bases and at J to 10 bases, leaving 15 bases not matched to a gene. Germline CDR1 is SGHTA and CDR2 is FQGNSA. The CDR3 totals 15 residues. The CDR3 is CASSPDRDGSVAQYF. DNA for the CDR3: TGTGCCAGCAGCCCTGACAGGGATGGCTCGGTAGCGCAGTATTTT. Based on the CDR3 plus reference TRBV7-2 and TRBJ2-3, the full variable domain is GAGVSQSPSNKVTEKGKDVELRCDPISGHTALYWYRQSLGQGLEFLIYFQGNSAPDKSGLPSDRFSAERTGGSVSTLTIQRTQQEDSAVYLCASSPDRDGSVAQYFGPGTRLTVL.

CDR3 sequence: CSVESENEQFF. As DNA, the CDR3 is TGCAGCGTTGAATCGGAGAATGAGCAGTTCTTC. V usage is TRBV29-1 and J usage is TRBJ2-1; no reliable D call. V was shortened by 2 bases and J by 7 bases, with 6 bases between the two germline ends. This CDR3 contains 11 residues. Germline V gene lookup returns CDR1 SQVTM and CDR2 ANQGSEA.

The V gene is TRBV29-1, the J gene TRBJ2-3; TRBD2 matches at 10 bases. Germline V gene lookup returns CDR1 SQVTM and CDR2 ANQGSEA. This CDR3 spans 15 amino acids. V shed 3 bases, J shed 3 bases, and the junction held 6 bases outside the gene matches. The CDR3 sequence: CSVDLRLAGTDTQYF. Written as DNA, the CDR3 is TGCAGCGTTGATCTTCGACTAGCGGGTACAGATACGCAGTATTTT.

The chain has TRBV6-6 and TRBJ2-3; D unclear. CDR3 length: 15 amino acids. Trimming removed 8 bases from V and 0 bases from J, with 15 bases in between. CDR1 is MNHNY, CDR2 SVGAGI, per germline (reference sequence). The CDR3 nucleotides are TGTGCCAGCCGCGGAATACGCTTTAGCACAGATACGCAGTATTTT. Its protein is CASRGIRFSTDTQYF.

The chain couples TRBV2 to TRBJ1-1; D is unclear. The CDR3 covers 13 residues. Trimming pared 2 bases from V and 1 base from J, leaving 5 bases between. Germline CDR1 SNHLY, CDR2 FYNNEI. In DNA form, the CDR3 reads TGTGCCAGCAGTGAACTGAGGAACACTGAAGCTTTCTTT. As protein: CASSELRNTEAFF.

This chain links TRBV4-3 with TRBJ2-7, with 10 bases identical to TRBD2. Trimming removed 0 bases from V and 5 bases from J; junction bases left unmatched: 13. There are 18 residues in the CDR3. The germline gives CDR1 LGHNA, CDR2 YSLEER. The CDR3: CASSQDGRRLAGVNEQYF. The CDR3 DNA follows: TGCGCCAGCAGCCAAGATGGTCGTAGGCTAGCGGGAGTGAACGAGCAGTACTTC.